These T cell receptor beta chains were read from a single sample in a study of blood T cell repertoires in COVID-19. Sequenced by immunoSEQ multiplex PCR; TCRdb stores in-frame clones only, minus some. The sample shows 200,000 to 250,000 clones, 83% of them seen only once. Specimen: peripheral blood. The receptors derive from a woman aged 30 to 39 with COVID-19, enrolled during active disease. Each CDR3 is given with its conserved first and last residue. The D gene is left open where the match is weak. Size is stated for part of the rows, as once, few or many counts, or as a class when the clone is expanded.

CDR3 length,D gene,V gene,clone size,J gene,CDR3 DNA,CDR3 protein
16,TRBD2,TRBV7-3,.,TRBJ2-1,TGTGCCAGCAGCTTTATAGCGGGCCCCCTCCGGAATGAGCAGTTCTTC,CASSFIAGPLRNEQFF
15,.,TRBV7-2,.,TRBJ1-5,TGTGCCAGCAGCTTAGAAGGGAGAGGCGATCAGCCCCAGCATTTT,CASSLEGRGDQPQHF
16,TRBD2,TRBV11-2,.,TRBJ2-3,TGTGCCAGCAGCTTAGACGGGAGGGCCCAGACAGATACGCAGTATTTT,CASSLDGRAQTDTQYF
13,.,TRBV19,.,TRBJ2-1,TGTGCCAGTAGTATGAGAGAGGGCAATGAGCAGTTCTTC,CASSMREGNEQFF
14,TRBD1,TRBV7-9,.,TRBJ2-5,TGTGCCAGCAGCAAGGGACAGGGGTGGGAGACCCAGTACTTC,CASSKGQGWETQYF
15,.,TRBV5-1,.,TRBJ2-7,TGCGCCAGCAGCTTGTCTTCCCCCACAGGCTACGAGCAGTACTTC,CASSLSSPTGYEQYF
14,TRBD1,TRBV4-3,.,TRBJ1-2,TGCGCCAGCAGCCAAGATACAGGGGTGGATGGCTACACCTTC,CASSQDTGVDGYTF
17,TRBD1,TRBV23-1,.,TRBJ1-1,TGCGCCAGCAGTCCCCCGGACAGGGGGCGCCTGAACACTGAAGCTTTCTTT,CASSPPDRGRLNTEAFF
15,TRBD1,TRBV29-1,.,TRBJ2-3,TGCAGCGGACAAGTGACAGGGGGGATTTCAGATACGCAGTATTTT,CSGQVTGGISDTQYF
13,TRBD1,TRBV3-1/TRBV3-2,.,TRBJ1-6,TGTGCCAGCAGGGGACAGGGGGAGTCACCCCTCCACTTT,CASRGQGESPLHF
16,TRBD1,TRBV9,many,TRBJ2-1,TGTGCCAGCAGCCCCCGGGACAGCCCAAATAGGAATGAGCAGTTCTTC,CASSPRDSPNRNEQFF
21,TRBD1,TRBV24-1,.,TRBJ2-2,TGTGCCACCAGTGACCCTTCTCCGGGACAGGGATTTGGTGTGAACACCGGGGAGCTGTTTTTT,CATSDPSPGQGFGVNTGELFF
15,.,TRBV25-1,.,TRBJ1-6,TGTGCCAGCAGCCCCCCCAGGGGTAGGAATTCACCCCTCCACTTT,CASSPPRGRNSPLHF
18,.,TRBV11-3,.,TRBJ2-6,TGTGCCAGCAGCTTATCGGGGGTCGGCTACTCTGGGGCCAACGTCCTGACTTTC,CASSLSGVGYSGANVLTF
12,.,TRBV18,.,TRBJ2-5,TGTGCCAGCCGTACCGGTTCGGAGACCCAGTACTTC,CASRTGSETQYF
14,TRBD2,TRBV19,.,TRBJ2-7,TGTGCCAGTAGTATTGGCGGGAGGGCCAACGAGCAGTACTTC,CASSIGGRANEQYF
16,.,TRBV19,.,TRBJ2-7,TGTGCCAGTAGTATGAGGGGGAACCCCGTCTCCTACGAGCAGTACTTC,CASSMRGNPVSYEQYF
16,TRBD2,TRBV11-2,.,TRBJ2-1,TGTGCCAGCAGCCGGACCCTAGCGGGGGGCCACAATGAGCAGTTCTTC,CASSRTLAGGHNEQFF
18,.,TRBV9,.,TRBJ2-1,TGTGCCAGCAGCGTAGGCCCCCCGCAGGTTCCCGTCTACAATGAGCAGTTCTTC,CASSVGPPQVPVYNEQFF
14,.,TRBV5-4,.,TRBJ1-1,TGTGCCAGCAGCTCGGACAGATGGTCCCGCGAAGCTTTCTTT,CASSSDRWSREAFF
17,TRBD2,TRBV7-2,.,TRBJ2-3,TGTGCCAGCAGCTTATCGGCTAGCGGGATTAGCACAGATACGCAGTATTTT,CASSLSASGISTDTQYF
15,TRBD2,TRBV5-1,.,TRBJ2-2,TGCGCCAGCAGCTCCGGGAGGTCGGGCACCGGGGAGCTGTTTTTT,CASSSGRSGTGELFF
16,TRBD2,TRBV27,.,TRBJ2-3,TGTGCCAGCAGTTTTGGCGGGGGGGGGTCTACAGATACGCAGTATTTT,CASSFGGGGSTDTQYF
15,.,TRBV18,.,TRBJ1-4,TGTGCCAGCTCAATCTATCAGGGAACTAATGAAAAACTGTTTTTT,CASSIYQGTNEKLFF
13,TRBD1,TRBV6-5,.,TRBJ1-1,TGTGCCAGCAGTTATAGGACAGGGAGTGAAGCTTTCTTT,CASSYRTGSEAFF
15,TRBD1,TRBV5-4,.,TRBJ2-3,TGTGCCAGCAGCGGGGGACAGGGGGGCACAGATACGCAGTATTTT,CASSGGQGGTDTQYF
13,.,TRBV18,.,TRBJ2-5,TGTGCCAGCTCGTCTCGGGGGTATGAGACCCAGTACTTC,CASSSRGYETQYF
12,.,TRBV12-5,once,TRBJ2-7,TGTGCTAGTGGTTTTTCCGCCTACGAGCAGTACTTC,CASGFSAYEQYF
14,.,TRBV14,few,TRBJ2-5,TGTGCCAGCAGCCAAGCACAGGTACAAGAGACCCAGTACTTC,CASSQAQVQETQYF
14,TRBD1,TRBV5-8,.,TRBJ2-3,TGTGCCAGCAGTCGTGACAGGGTCGAAGATACGCAGTATTTT,CASSRDRVEDTQYF
13,.,TRBV10-3,.,TRBJ2-7,TGTGCCATCCGGGCGGGAAACTCCTACGAGCAGTACTTC,CAIRAGNSYEQYF
12,.,TRBV5-6,few,TRBJ1-2,TGTGCCAGCAGCCTCTACGGCGGCGGCTACACCTTC,CASSLYGGGYTF
13,.,TRBV5-6,.,TRBJ1-2,TGTGCCAGCAGCTTTCAGGGCTCTGGTGGCTACACCTTC,CASSFQGSGGYTF
13,.,TRBV30,.,TRBJ2-1,TGTGCCTGGAGTTACCAGGGGAGCAATGAGCAGTTCTTC,CAWSYQGSNEQFF
14,.,TRBV3-1/TRBV3-2,few,TRBJ1-4,TGTGCCAGCAGCCAACAGGCAACTAATGAAAAACTGTTTTTT,CASSQQATNEKLFF
14,.,TRBV30,.,TRBJ2-5,TGTGCCTGGAGTTTTCTTGGACAGCAAGAGACCCAGTACTTC,CAWSFLGQQETQYF
12,.,TRBV19,.,TRBJ1-2,TGTGCCAGTGATGGAGATTACTATGGCTACACCTTC,CASDGDYYGYTF
14,.,TRBV18,.,TRBJ2-7,TGTGCCAGCTCACCATTCGGGAGCCCCTACGAGCAGTACTTC,CASSPFGSPYEQYF
14,TRBD1,TRBV6-2/TRBV6-3,.,TRBJ2-3,TGTGCCAGCAGTTACGCCCCAAGGGGGCCTACGCAGTATTTT,CASSYAPRGPTQYF
15,TRBD1,TRBV19,.,TRBJ2-4,TGTGCCTCGATCGGGACAGGGGCAGCCAAAAACATTCAGTACTTC,CASIGTGAAKNIQYF
16,.,TRBV15,.,TRBJ1-1,TGTGCCACCAGCAGGGAAGGCGGGGGGCCGGGAACTGAAGCTTTCTTT,CATSREGGGPGTEAFF
15,TRBD1,TRBV19,.,TRBJ2-3,TGTGCCAGTAGTGCCGGGACAGACTTCACAGATACGCAGTATTTT,CASSAGTDFTDTQYF
13,.,TRBV12-3/TRBV12-4,.,TRBJ1-1,TGTGCCAGCAGTCGACAGCTGAACACTGAAGCTTTCTTT,CASSRQLNTEAFF
18,TRBD2,TRBV4-3,.,TRBJ2-1,TGCGCCAGCAGCCAAGACGACCCAAAGATAGCGGGAGTTAGTGAGCAGTTCTTC,CASSQDDPKIAGVSEQFF
17,TRBD2,TRBV6-2/TRBV6-3,.,TRBJ2-1,TGTGCCAGCAGTTATAGGGAGGGGACTAGCGGGAGCAATGAGCAGTTCTTC,CASSYREGTSGSNEQFF
13,.,TRBV29-1,.,TRBJ2-1,TGCAGCTTCGCCCGTAGCTCCTACAATGAGCAGTTCTTC,CSFARSSYNEQFF
14,.,TRBV30,.,TRBJ1-6,TGTGCCTGGAGTGTAACGGGGGGTGATTCACCCCTCCACTTT,CAWSVTGGDSPLHF
16,.,TRBV6-1,once,TRBJ2-4,TGTGCCAGCAGTGAAGATCGGGGGATTTCCAAAAACATTCAGTACTTC,CASSEDRGISKNIQYF
15,.,TRBV7-2,.,TRBJ2-2,TGTGCCAGCAGCCCCCTAGGGGGAGACACCGGGGAGCTGTTTTTT,CASSPLGGDTGELFF
14,.,TRBV9,.,TRBJ1-1,TGTGCCAGCAGTGTTACGTTACAGGCCCATGAAGCTTTCTTT,CASSVTLQAHEAFF
15,.,TRBV9,.,TRBJ2-7,TGTGCCAGCAGCGCCTTCGGGGTGTCTATTCACGAGCAGTACTTC,CASSAFGVSIHEQYF
14,.,TRBV28,once,TRBJ2-1,TGTGCCAGCAGTTCCTCGGACAGACTTTATGAGCAGTTCTTC,CASSSSDRLYEQFF
14,.,TRBV18,.,TRBJ1-1,TGTGCCAGCTCACCACCCCAGGGGAACACTGAAGCTTTCTTT,CASSPPQGNTEAFF
14,.,TRBV7-9,.,TRBJ2-1,TGTGCCAGCAGCCCGACCCTAGCACCCAATGAGCAGTTCTTC,CASSPTLAPNEQFF
14,.,TRBV7-9,.,TRBJ1-4,TGTGCCAGCAGCTTAGGAGGGATTAATGAAAAACTGTTTTTT,CASSLGGINEKLFF
15,.,TRBV5-1,.,TRBJ2-1,TGCGCCAGTTTTGCTGGGGGGAGCTCCTACAATGAGCAGTTCTTC,CASFAGGSSYNEQFF
13,TRBD1,TRBV28,.,TRBJ1-2,TGTGCCAGCAGTTTTTCAGGGGGCGGGGGCTACACCTTC,CASSFSGGGGYTF
16,TRBD2,TRBV11-2,once,TRBJ2-5,TGTGCCAGCAGCCTCTGGACTAGCGGGAGGGCAGAGACCCAGTACTTC,CASSLWTSGRAETQYF
13,.,TRBV24-1,.,TRBJ1-1,TGTGCCACCAGTGACGGGGGGAGTAAGGAAGCTTTCTTT,CATSDGGSKEAFF
15,.,TRBV28,.,TRBJ1-1,TGTGCCAGCAGTTTATTTGGGGGGGTAGGGACTGAAGCTTTCTTT,CASSLFGGVGTEAFF